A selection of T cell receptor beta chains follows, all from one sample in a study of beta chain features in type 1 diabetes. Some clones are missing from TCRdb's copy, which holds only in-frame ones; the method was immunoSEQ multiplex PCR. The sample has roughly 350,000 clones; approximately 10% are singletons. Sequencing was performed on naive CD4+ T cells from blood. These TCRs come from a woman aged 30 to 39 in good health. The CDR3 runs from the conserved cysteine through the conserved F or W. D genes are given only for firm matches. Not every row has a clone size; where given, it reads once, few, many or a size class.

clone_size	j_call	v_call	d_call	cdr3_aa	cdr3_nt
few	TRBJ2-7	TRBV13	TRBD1	CASSSGQGALYEQYF	TGTGCCAGCAGCTCGGGACAGGGGGCCTTATACGAGCAGTACTTC
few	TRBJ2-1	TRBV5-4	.	CASESVNLNEQFF	TGTGCCAGCGAGAGCGTTAACCTGAATGAGCAGTTCTTC
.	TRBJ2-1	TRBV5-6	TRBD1	CASSLGGGSYNEQFF	TGTGCCAGCAGCCTAGGGGGCGGCTCCTACAATGAGCAGTTCTTC
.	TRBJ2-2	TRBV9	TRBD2	CASNPQAGGMIGELFF	TGTGCCAGCAACCCGCAAGCGGGAGGGATGATCGGGGAGCTGTTTTTT
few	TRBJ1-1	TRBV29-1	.	CSVEARLNTEAFF	TGCAGCGTTGAAGCTCGGTTGAACACTGAAGCTTTCTTT
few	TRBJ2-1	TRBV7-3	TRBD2	CASSRGLAGRYNEQFF	TGTGCCAGCAGCCGGGGACTAGCGGGGAGATACAATGAGCAGTTCTTC
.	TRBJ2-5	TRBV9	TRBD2	CASSVGLAGGETQYF	TGTGCCAGCAGCGTAGGACTAGCGGGAGGCGAGACCCAGTACTTC
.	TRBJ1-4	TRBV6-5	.	CASRMDRSNEKLFF	TGTGCCAGCAGAATGGACAGATCTAATGAAAAACTGTTTTTT
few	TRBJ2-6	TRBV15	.	CATSRDRRRASSGANVLTF	TGTGCCACCAGCAGAGATCGGCGGAGGGCGAGCTCTGGGGCCAACGTCCTGACTTTC
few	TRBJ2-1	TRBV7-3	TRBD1	CASSGQGAYNEQFF	TGTGCCAGCAGCGGACAGGGTGCCTACAATGAGCAGTTCTTC
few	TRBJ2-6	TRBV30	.	CAWSVRLVPGGGANVLTF	TGTGCCTGGAGTGTACGTCTTGTCCCCGGAGGAGGGGCCAACGTCCTGACTTTC
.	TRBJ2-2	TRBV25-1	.	CASIADGYGELFF	TGTGCCAGCATCGCGGATGGGTACGGGGAGCTGTTTTTT
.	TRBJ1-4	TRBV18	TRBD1	CASSPPGQGDEKLFF	TGTGCCAGCTCACCGCCGGGACAGGGGGATGAAAAACTGTTTTTT
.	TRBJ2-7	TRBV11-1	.	CASSLETSSSYEQYF	TGTGCCAGCAGCCTGGAGACTTCGAGCTCCTACGAGCAGTACTTC
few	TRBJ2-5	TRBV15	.	CATSRFGIQETQYF	TGTGCCACCAGCAGATTCGGGATCCAAGAGACCCAGTACTTC
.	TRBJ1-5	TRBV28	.	CASLQDSNQPQHF	TGTGCCAGCTTACAGGATAGCAATCAGCCCCAGCATTTT
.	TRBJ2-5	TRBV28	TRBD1	CASMLGTGVREQYF	TGTGCCAGCATGCTCGGGACAGGGGTACGGGAGCAGTACTTC
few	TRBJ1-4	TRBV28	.	CASSPGGIATNEKLFF	TGTGCCAGCAGTCCGGGAGGGATTGCAACTAATGAAAAACTGTTTTTT
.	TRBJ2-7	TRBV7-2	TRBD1	CASTLDRGVYEQYF	TGTGCCAGCACCCTAGACAGGGGGGTCTACGAGCAGTACTTC
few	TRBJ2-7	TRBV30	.	CAWTRGLGAYF	TGTGCCTGGACCCGTGGGTTAGGGGCATACTTC
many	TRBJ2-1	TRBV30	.	CAWRAQVDEQFF	TGTGCCTGGAGAGCACAGGTTGATGAGCAGTTCTTC
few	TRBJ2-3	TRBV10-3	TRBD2	CAISEREATDTQYF	TGTGCCATCAGTGAGCGGGAGGCGACAGATACGCAGTATTTT
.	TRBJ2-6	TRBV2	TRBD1	CASMTGAGANVLTF	TGTGCCAGCATGACAGGGGCCGGGGCCAACGTCCTGACTTTC
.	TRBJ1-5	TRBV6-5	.	CASSYSSPYQPQHF	TGTGCCAGCAGTTACAGCTCACCGTATCAGCCCCAGCATTTT
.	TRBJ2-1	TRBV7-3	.	CASSFRRESYNEQFF	TGTGCCAGCAGCTTCCGGCGGGAAAGTTACAATGAGCAGTTCTTC
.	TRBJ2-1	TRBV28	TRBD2	CASSSPKRESSYNEQFF	TGTGCCAGCAGTTCACCCAAGCGGGAGAGCTCCTACAATGAGCAGTTCTTC
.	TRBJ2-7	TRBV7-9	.	CASRSGDSYEQYF	TGTGCCAGCAGATCAGGGGATTCCTACGAGCAGTACTTC
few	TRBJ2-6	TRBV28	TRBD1	CASGTGGETGANVLTF	TGTGCCAGCGGCACAGGGGGAGAAACTGGGGCCAACGTCCTGACTTTC
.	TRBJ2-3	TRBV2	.	CASSEGAGDTQYF	TGTGCCAGCAGTGAAGGGGCGGGGGATACGCAGTATTTT
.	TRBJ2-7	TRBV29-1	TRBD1	CSVEDTGGSSYEQYF	TGCAGCGTTGAAGATACAGGGGGGTCGTCCTACGAGCAGTACTTC
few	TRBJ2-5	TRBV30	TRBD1	CAWSVDRARETQYF	TGTGCCTGGAGTGTAGACAGGGCGAGGGAGACCCAGTACTTC
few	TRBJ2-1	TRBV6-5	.	CASSYSEGSGEFF	TGTGCCAGCAGTTACTCAGAAGGGAGTGGCGAGTTCTTC
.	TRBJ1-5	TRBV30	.	CAWSQQFSNQPQHF	TGTGCCTGGAGTCAACAGTTTAGCAATCAGCCCCAGCATTTT
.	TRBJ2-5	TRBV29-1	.	CSASLGGEETQYF	TGCAGCGCTAGCCTTGGTGGAGAAGAGACCCAGTACTTC
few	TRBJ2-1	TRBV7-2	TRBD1	CASSLALGTGHRDEQFF	TGTGCCAGCAGCTTAGCGCTTGGGACAGGGCATCGGGATGAGCAGTTCTTC
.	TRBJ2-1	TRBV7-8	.	CASSSRQTSYNEQFF	TGTGCCAGCAGCTCCAGACAGACCTCCTACAATGAGCAGTTCTTC
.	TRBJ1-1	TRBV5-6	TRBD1	CASSLVGQGRGTEAFF	TGTGCCAGCAGCTTGGTGGGACAGGGAAGGGGAACTGAAGCTTTCTTT
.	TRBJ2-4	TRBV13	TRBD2	CASSARLAGVMDIQYF	TGTGCCAGCAGCGCCCGACTAGCGGGAGTTATGGACATTCAGTACTTC
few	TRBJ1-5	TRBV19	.	CASSIGAGRGNQPQHF	TGTGCCAGTAGTATAGGCGCAGGGCGAGGCAATCAGCCCCAGCATTTT
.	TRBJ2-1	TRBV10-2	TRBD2	CASSTSGHYNEQFF	TGCGCCAGCAGTACTAGCGGCCATTACAATGAGCAGTTCTTC
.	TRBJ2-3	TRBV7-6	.	CASSLARVQTKDTQYF	TGTGCCAGCAGCTTAGCGCGGGTCCAGACGAAGGATACGCAGTATTTT
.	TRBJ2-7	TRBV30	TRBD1	CAWSAGTGREQYF	TGTGCCTGGAGTGCCGGGACAGGGCGCGAGCAGTACTTC
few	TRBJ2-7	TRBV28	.	CAISGSLYEQYF	TGTGCCATCTCGGGGAGTCTGTACGAGCAGTACTTC
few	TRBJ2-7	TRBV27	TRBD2	CASSSTSGSYEQYF	TGTGCCAGCAGTTCTACTAGCGGGAGCTACGAGCAGTACTTC
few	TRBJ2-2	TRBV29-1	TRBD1	CSVGDRGFGAGELFF	TGCAGCGTGGGGGACAGGGGCTTCGGGGCCGGGGAGCTGTTTTTT
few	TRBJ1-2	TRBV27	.	CASSSQQGLNGYTF	TGTGCCAGCAGTTCCCAACAGGGCCTTAATGGCTACACCTTC
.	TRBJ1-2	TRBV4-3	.	CASSPGGAGLYGYTF	TGCGCCAGCAGTCCCGGTGGGGCAGGCCTCTATGGCTACACCTTC